Presented here are 8 T cell receptor beta chains from one specimen sequenced in a study of T cell responses to AZD1222 COVID-19 vaccine. Libraries were prepared by immunoSEQ multiplex PCR; TCRdb keeps only in-frame clonotypes and omits some of them. The sample lists 59,000 or so clones, about 86% occurring once. Sequenced here: peripheral blood, sampled on day 0 of AZD1222 vaccination. The source is an adult in good health.

V gene TRBV18 combines with J gene TRBJ1-2; 10 bases align to TRBD1. J gave up 6 bases and V 5 bases, and 3 bases lay outside the gene matches. From germline, CDR1 is KGHSH and CDR2 LQKENI. This CDR3 region has 13 residues. CDR3 in amino acids: CASSSGTGDGYTF. The DNA of the CDR3 is TGTGCCAGCTCATCCGGGACAGGGGATGGCTACACCTTC.

The chain uses TRBV24-1 and TRBJ2-5, with 12 positions matching TRBD1. This CDR3 contains 15 residues. The germline V gene encodes CDR1 KGHDR and CDR2 SFDVKD. Trimming cost V 4 bases and J 5 bases; bases outside gene matches: 4. This CDR3 is CATSEAGTGGETQYF. CDR3 in DNA: TGTGCCACCAGTGAAGCCGGGACAGGGGGCGAGACCCAGTACTTC.

J is TRBJ2-5 and V is TRBV5-6, with 8 nucleotides matching TRBD2. The CDR3 sequence is 16 residues long. Germline V CDR1 and CDR2: SGHDT, YYEEEE. Trimming at V came to 1 base and at J to 4 bases, leaving 9 bases not matched to a gene. The CDR3 DNA reads as TGTGCCAGCAGCTTGTTAAGCGGGGGCTCCCGAGAGACCCAGTACTTC. Protein product: CASSLLSGGSRETQYF.

The V and J genes are TRBV11-2 and TRBJ2-7, with TRBD1 identical over 8 bases. The CDR3 sequence is 16 residues long. Germline V gene lookup returns CDR1 SGHAT and CDR2 FQNNGV. J lost 4 bases, V lost 2 bases, and 10 bases had no gene match. CDR3 sequence reads: CASSLMSAGGDYEQYF. The DNA of the CDR3 is TGTGCCAGCAGCTTAATGAGCGCAGGGGGCGATTACGAGCAGTACTTC.

The CDR3 DNA is TGTGCCAGCTCACCCGCCAGTAGAAACTATGGCTACACCTTC. This encodes CASSPASRNYGYTF. J is TRBJ1-2 and V is TRBV18; D remains unclear. Trimming took off 3 bases at V and 2 bases at J, with 10 bases between the two ends. The germline V gene encodes CDR1 KGHSH and CDR2 LQKENI. This CDR3 contains 14 residues. Based on the CDR3 plus reference TRBV18 and TRBJ1-2, the full variable domain is NAGVMQNPRHLVRRRGQEARLRCSPMKGHSHVYWYRQLPEEGLKFMVYLQKENIIDESGMPKERFSAEFPKEGPSILRIQQVVRGDSAAYFCASSPASRNYGYTFGSGTRLTVV.

The genes are TRBV19 and TRBJ1-4; the D gene is possibly TRBD1 (5 bases). The V and J ends lost 6 bases and 0 bases respectively, with 20 bases between them. Germline V gene sequence: CDR1 LNHDA, CDR2 SQIVND (reference sequence). This CDR3 region has 18 residues. DNA of the CDR3: TGTGCCAGTAGCATCAACATCGGGGCAGTTGCAACTAATGAAAAACTGTTTTTT. Its protein product is CASSINIGAVATNEKLFF.

The J gene is TRBJ2-2, the V gene TRBV6-5; D not certain. V lost 6 bases, J lost 0 bases, and 5 bases lay in between. The germline V gene encodes CDR1 MNHEY and CDR2 SVGAGI. CDR3 length: 13 residues. CDR3 sequence reads: CASSRTNTGELFF. For the CDR3, the DNA is TGTGCCAGCAGCAGAACGAACACCGGGGAGCTGTTTTTT.

This clone has more than one count but fewer than ten. The chain uses TRBV19 and TRBJ1-6; tentative D call: TRBD1 (6 bases). This CDR3 is built from 14 residues. Germline loops: CDR1 LNHDA, CDR2 SQIVND (reference sequence). V was cut by 6 bases and J by 7 bases, with 13 bases left in between. The CDR3 sequence: CASRWGAGNSPLHF. DNA for the CDR3: TGTGCCAGTAGATGGGGGGCGGGGAATTCACCCCTCCACTTT.